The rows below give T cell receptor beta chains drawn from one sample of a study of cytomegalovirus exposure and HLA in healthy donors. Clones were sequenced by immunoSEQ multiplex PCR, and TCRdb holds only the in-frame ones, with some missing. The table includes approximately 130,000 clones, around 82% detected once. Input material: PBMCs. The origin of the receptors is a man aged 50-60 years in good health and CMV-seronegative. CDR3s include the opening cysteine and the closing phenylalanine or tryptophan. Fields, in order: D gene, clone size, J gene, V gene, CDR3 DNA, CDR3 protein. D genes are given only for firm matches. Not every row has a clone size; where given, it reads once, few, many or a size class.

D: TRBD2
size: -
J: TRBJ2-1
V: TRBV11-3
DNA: TGTGCCAGCAGCTTGGGCGGGAGAGAGGGCAATGAGCAGTTCTTC
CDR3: CASSLGGREGNEQFF

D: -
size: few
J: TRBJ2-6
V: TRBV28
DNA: TGTGCCAGCAGTTTATGGTTGGGAGACCCCTCTGGGGCCAACGTCCTGACTTTC
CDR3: CASSLWLGDPSGANVLTF

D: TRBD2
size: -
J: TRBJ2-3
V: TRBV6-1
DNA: TGTGCCAGCAGTGAAGGGGGAGCGGGAGCCGATACGCAGTATTTT
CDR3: CASSEGGAGADTQYF

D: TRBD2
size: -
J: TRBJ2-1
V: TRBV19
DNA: TGTGCCAGTAGTATCGCTAGCGGGGACGGAGGGTCCTACAATGAGCAGTTCTTC
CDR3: CASSIASGDGGSYNEQFF

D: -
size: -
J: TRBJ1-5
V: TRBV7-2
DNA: TGTGCCAGCAGTCAGGCAGGGAATCAGCCCCAGCATTTT
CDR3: CASSQAGNQPQHF

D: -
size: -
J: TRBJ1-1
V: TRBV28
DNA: TGTGCCAGCAGTTTATCCCCCCCAACACAGGCTTTCTTT
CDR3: CASSLSPPTQAFF

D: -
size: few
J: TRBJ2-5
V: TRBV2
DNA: TGTGCCAGCAGTGAAGCGCTTCGGGCAGGGGAGACCCAGTACTTC
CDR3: CASSEALRAGETQYF

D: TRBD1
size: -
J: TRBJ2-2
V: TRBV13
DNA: TGTGCCAGCAGCTCAGGGACAGGGCGGTCCGGGGAGCTGTTTTTT
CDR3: CASSSGTGRSGELFF

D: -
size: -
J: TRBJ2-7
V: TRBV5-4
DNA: TGTGCCAGCAGCTCCGATAGACTTATTTCATCCTACGAGCAGTACTTC
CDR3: CASSSDRLISSYEQYF

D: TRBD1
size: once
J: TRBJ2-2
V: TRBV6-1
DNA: TGTGCCAGCAAGGGGGCCCCGAGGAACACCGGGGAGCTGTTTTTT
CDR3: CASKGAPRNTGELFF